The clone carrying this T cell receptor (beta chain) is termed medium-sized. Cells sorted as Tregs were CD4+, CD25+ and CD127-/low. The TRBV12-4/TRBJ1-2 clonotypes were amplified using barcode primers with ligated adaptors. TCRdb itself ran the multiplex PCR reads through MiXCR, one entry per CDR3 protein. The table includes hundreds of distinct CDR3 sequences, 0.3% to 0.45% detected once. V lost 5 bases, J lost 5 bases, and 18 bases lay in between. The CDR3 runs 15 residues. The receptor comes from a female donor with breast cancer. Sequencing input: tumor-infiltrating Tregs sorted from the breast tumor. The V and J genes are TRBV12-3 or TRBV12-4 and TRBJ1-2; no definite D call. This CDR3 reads CASSPHPGMRYGYTF. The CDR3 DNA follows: TGTGCCAGCAGTCCCCACCCGGGGATGCGGTATGGCTACACCTTC.